This TCR beta chain originates from a study of blood T cell repertoires in COVID-19. Study summary: The study drew acute and convalescent COVID-19 samples from the United States, Italy and Spain. Sources were T cells, B-cell-depleted T cells, or PBMCs; the material itself was cDNA or gDNA.

Germline assignment: CDR1 SGHDT and CDR2 YYEEEE. The CDR3 sequence is 14 residues long. J gave up 7 bases and V 5 bases, and 6 bases lay outside the gene matches. Original data processing: Nucleated cell number was recorded as an estimate derived from reference gene primer amplification. Repertoires were generated with immunoSEQ multiplex PCR, while TCRdb's copy carries only in-frame clones and drops some. From that table come the V and J calls and clone size; the DNA was used to work out D and trimming. Of about 150,000 clones listed, roughly 78% are singletons. The rearrangement joins TRBV5-6 to TRBJ2-2, with 9 bases fitting TRBD1. The sequenced material came from peripheral blood. This receptor was identified in a human donor with acute or convalescent COVID-19. The donor label of this sample is uncertain. The CDR3 nucleotides read TGTGCCAGCAGGACGACAGGGGGAAGCGGGGAGCTGTTTTTT. It yields the protein CASRTTGGSGELFF.